This record covers a single T cell receptor (beta chain). The data originate from a study of blood T cell repertoires in COVID-19. About the research overall: From the United States, Italy and Spain came samples of acute and convalescent COVID-19. PBMCs, B-cell-depleted T cells, or T cells provided the cDNA or gDNA that made up the material.

The CDR3 covers 15 residues. Per the germline V gene, CDR1 is SGHRS and CDR2 is YFSETQ. Trimming at V came to 4 bases and at J to 8 bases, leaving 12 bases not matched to a gene. How the authors handled the data: By means of reference gene primer amplification, nucleated cell counts were estimated. TCRdb keeps only in-frame clones here, not all; method: immunoSEQ multiplex PCR. V and J calls and clone size are those listed in that table; D and trimming were worked out from the DNA. The top ten clones hold around 5.3% of a sample with over 85,000 clones, more than 75% of them seen once. The chain carries TRBV5-1 and TRBJ1-2, with 9 bases lining up with TRBD1. This sequence was found in a man aged 40-55 years with acute or convalescent COVID-19. The source material was peripheral blood. The CDR3, as DNA: TGCGCCAGCAGCGGAAGACAGGGGGGCGTCATAGGCTACACCTTC. Translation gives CASSGRQGGVIGYTF.